The present entry profiles one TCR beta chain with its context. Its antigen specificity is not known. No much larger clone is present one base from it, and per-base qualities are unavailable. V and J are truncated by 9 bases and 3 bases respectively, leaving an intervening sequence of 15 bases. The germline V gene sets CDR1 to MGHDK and CDR2 to SYGVNS. The CDR3 runs 14 residues from the cysteine to the phenylalanine. The retained sequence is limited to the CDR3, 42 bases, with the frame set at the first base. The entry originates in a study of T cell responses to AZD1222 COVID-19 vaccine listed by TCRdb under 2021. For the study in its entirety: TCR sequencing was performed for roughly 250 trial participants, of whom approximately 200 were given two doses of AZD1222 and about 25 were given two doses of MenACWY control vaccine. Trial participants were enrolled by age into 18-55, 56-69 and 70-plus year subgroups, with around 150, 28 and 57 TCR-sequenced participants respectively. The study at large found these results: CD4 TCRs associated with the vaccine covered the entire spike protein, and the dominant responses were in regions 160-218 and 743-854. Most participants were white British and females outnumbered males, and the authors suggested that clonal diversity may have been underestimated. Because no day 14 peak-response samples were available, the repertoires could be characterized only after the peak T cell response. Epitopes outside the regions mutated in the B.1.351 and B.1.1.7 variants were reportedly recognized by nearly half of the unique spike-specific TCRs. In the small 56-69-year group, the increase in depth fell short of significance, most likely because of low power. Spike-specific TCR breadth and depth rose significantly after two AZD1222 doses compared with day 0 and with MenACWY recipients. Only five to seven AZD1222 recipients were SARS-CoV-2 seropositive at baseline, limiting conclusions about previously exposed vaccinees.

The time point label of this sample denotes: about 28 days (+/-7) after the second vaccine dose. AZD1222 recipients whose second dose came at about 4 weeks and those whose second dose came at about 12 weeks were combined into one group, since spike-specific TCR depth and breadth did not differ between the two schedules. Vaccinee samples came from UK trials COV001 and COV002, including a single-blind randomized controlled phase 2/3 trial of AZD1222 (ChAdOx1 nCoV-19) in healthy adults. For TCRbeta chain sequencing, PBMC samples from trial participants were taken at day 0 and at day 28 after the second dose. The CDR3 regions of human TCRbeta chains were analyzed by immunosequencing. Concerning the study's data processing: TCRs in the repertoires were matched against a reference library of SARS-CoV-2-specific TCRs that had been generated with the MIRA antigen-specificity platform. Breadth was defined as the fraction of unique TCRs that were SARS-CoV-2-associated, and depth was defined as the fraction of total T cells that were SARS-CoV-2-associated. Using the MIRA data, each spike-specific TCR was mapped to the spike region that the TCR reacts to and placed in a CD4 or CD8 class. Log10-transformed breadth and depth values were compared by one-way ANOVA with Sidak's multiple comparisons tests. TCRdb re-hosts the immuneACCESS table, in-frame sequences only. Its copies lack some clones; in the studies checked, an unresolved V gene accounts for under half of them, and the cause for the rest is not known. Clone size and V and J calls were adopted from that table, with D and trimming inferred from the DNA. The sample table lists more than 60,000 clones, over 75% of them with a count of one. Less than 20% of the sample goes to the ten largest clones.

The chain joins TRBV25-1 to TRBJ1-3; the D gene lacks a confident call. This specimen was peripheral blood, taken 28 days after the second AZD1222 dose. The TCR comes from an adult who received the AZD1222 COVID-19 vaccine. The CDR3 region reads CASSLGGGGNTIYF. The sequenced DNA: TGTGCCAGTTCTTTAGGAGGCGGTGGAAACACCATATATTTT.